Listed below are T cell receptor beta chains from one sample, sequenced in a study of Ad26.COV2.S vaccination and SARS-CoV-2 variants. Only in-frame clones appear in the TCRdb table, and some are missing; sequencing was by immunoSEQ multiplex PCR. This table holds some 190,000 clones, around nine tenths found once. The sequenced sample was peripheral blood, obtained after recovery from COVID-19. Receptors were obtained from a human donor who had recovered from COVID-19. The CDR3 runs from the conserved cysteine through the conserved F or W. The D gene is left open where the match is weak. The listing skips clone size in some rows; elsewhere it reads once, few, many or a size class.

j_gene: TRBJ2-1; abundance: NA; d_gene: TRBD1; v_gene: TRBV9; CDR3aa: CASSVRTGVNEQFF; CDR3nt: TGTGCCAGCAGCGTAAGGACAGGGGTGAATGAGCAGTTCTTC
j_gene: TRBJ2-3; abundance: NA; d_gene: NA; v_gene: TRBV30; CDR3aa: CAWSTGSTDTQYF; CDR3nt: TGTGCCTGGAGTACTGGCTCCACAGATACGCAGTATTTT
j_gene: TRBJ2-3; abundance: NA; d_gene: NA; v_gene: TRBV7-8; CDR3aa: CASSLAGIHTDTQYF; CDR3nt: TGTGCCAGCAGCTTAGCAGGCATACACACAGATACGCAGTATTTT
j_gene: TRBJ2-7; abundance: once; d_gene: TRBD1; v_gene: TRBV30; CDR3aa: CAWYPGQGPREQYF; CDR3nt: TGTGCCTGGTACCCCGGACAGGGCCCTCGGGAGCAGTACTTC
j_gene: TRBJ2-1; abundance: NA; d_gene: TRBD1; v_gene: TRBV7-2; CDR3aa: CASSLAGTGWGNEQFF; CDR3nt: TGTGCCAGCAGCTTAGCGGGGACAGGGTGGGGTAATGAGCAGTTCTTC
j_gene: TRBJ2-2; abundance: NA; d_gene: NA; v_gene: TRBV9; CDR3aa: CASSDRETNTGELFF; CDR3nt: TGTGCCAGCAGCGACCGGGAGACGAACACCGGGGAGCTGTTTTTT
j_gene: TRBJ1-6; abundance: few; d_gene: NA; v_gene: TRBV9; CDR3aa: CASSADYNSPLHF; CDR3nt: TGTGCCAGCAGCGCCGACTATAATTCACCCCTCCACTTT
j_gene: TRBJ2-7; abundance: NA; d_gene: TRBD1; v_gene: TRBV5-1; CDR3aa: CASSLERGRTYEQYF; CDR3nt: TGCGCCAGCAGCTTGGAAAGGGGGCGAACCTACGAGCAGTACTTC
j_gene: TRBJ2-7; abundance: NA; d_gene: NA; v_gene: TRBV21-1; CDR3aa: CASSKGGGGREISYEQYF; CDR3nt: TGTGCCAGCAGCAAGGGTGGTGGTGGGCGGGAAATATCCTACGAGCAGTACTTC
j_gene: TRBJ1-2; abundance: few; d_gene: NA; v_gene: TRBV7-2; CDR3aa: CASSSPRRNYGYTF; CDR3nt: TGTGCCAGCAGCTCCCCGCGGCGGAACTATGGCTACACCTTC
j_gene: TRBJ1-1; abundance: NA; d_gene: NA; v_gene: TRBV7-2; CDR3aa: CASSFQGTLNTEAFF; CDR3nt: TGTGCCAGCAGCTTTCAGGGTACACTTAACACTGAAGCTTTCTTT
j_gene: TRBJ1-5; abundance: NA; d_gene: TRBD1; v_gene: TRBV15; CDR3aa: CATSRVQGANQPQHF; CDR3nt: TGTGCCACCAGCAGAGTACAGGGGGCGAATCAGCCCCAGCATTTT
j_gene: TRBJ2-2; abundance: NA; d_gene: TRBD1; v_gene: TRBV9; CDR3aa: CASSVPGTGVYTGELFF; CDR3nt: TGTGCCAGCAGCGTCCCCGGGACAGGGGTCTACACCGGGGAGCTGTTTTTT
j_gene: TRBJ2-7; abundance: NA; d_gene: TRBD2; v_gene: TRBV29-1; CDR3aa: CSVVRGTYEQYF; CDR3nt: TGCAGCGTTGTGCGGGGGACCTACGAGCAGTACTTC
j_gene: TRBJ2-3; abundance: NA; d_gene: TRBD2; v_gene: TRBV5-4; CDR3aa: CASRSGGTDTQYF; CDR3nt: TGTGCCAGCCGTAGCGGGGGCACAGATACGCAGTATTTT
j_gene: TRBJ2-2; abundance: NA; d_gene: NA; v_gene: TRBV12-3/TRBV12-4; CDR3aa: CASSFDTGELFF; CDR3nt: TGTGCCAGCAGTTTCGACACCGGGGAGCTGTTTTTT
j_gene: TRBJ1-6; abundance: NA; d_gene: NA; v_gene: TRBV7-3; CDR3aa: CASSLGGTYNSPLHF; CDR3nt: TGTGCCAGCAGCTTAGGAGGGACCTATAATTCACCCCTCCACTTT
j_gene: TRBJ2-6; abundance: NA; d_gene: NA; v_gene: TRBV2; CDR3aa: CANRDPSGANVLTF; CDR3nt: TGTGCCAACAGGGACCCCTCTGGGGCCAACGTCCTGACTTTC
j_gene: TRBJ2-7; abundance: NA; d_gene: NA; v_gene: TRBV6-5; CDR3aa: CATGRGDYEQYF; CDR3nt: TGTGCCACGGGCAGGGGAGACTACGAGCAGTACTTC
j_gene: TRBJ2-1; abundance: few; d_gene: NA; v_gene: TRBV5-4; CDR3aa: CASSRPDGRGNEQFF; CDR3nt: TGTGCCAGCAGCCGGCCTGACGGGAGAGGGAATGAGCAGTTCTTC
j_gene: TRBJ2-7; abundance: NA; d_gene: NA; v_gene: TRBV6-2/TRBV6-3; CDR3aa: CASSVGVGAGASYEQYF; CDR3nt: TGTGCCAGCAGTGTAGGGGTAGGTGCGGGGGCTTCCTACGAGCAGTACTTC
j_gene: TRBJ1-1; abundance: NA; d_gene: NA; v_gene: TRBV6-5; CDR3aa: CASIRGGADTEAFF; CDR3nt: TGTGCCAGCATCAGAGGGGGGGCGGACACTGAAGCTTTCTTT
j_gene: TRBJ1-2; abundance: NA; d_gene: TRBD1; v_gene: TRBV19; CDR3aa: CASSKAAGGGYGYTF; CDR3nt: TGTGCCAGTAGTAAAGCGGCAGGGGGCGGCTATGGCTACACCTTC
j_gene: TRBJ2-1; abundance: NA; d_gene: TRBD2; v_gene: TRBV30; CDR3aa: CAWSSSSGSFNEQFF; CDR3nt: TGTGCCTGGAGTTCTTCAAGCGGGAGTTTCAATGAGCAGTTCTTC
j_gene: TRBJ2-3; abundance: NA; d_gene: NA; v_gene: TRBV2; CDR3aa: CASTPAGRSTDTQYF; CDR3nt: TGTGCCAGCACCCCGGCGGGAAGGAGCACAGATACGCAGTATTTT
j_gene: TRBJ1-1; abundance: once; d_gene: TRBD1; v_gene: TRBV19; CDR3aa: CASSLRRDRGEIPVENTEAFF; CDR3nt: TGTGCCAGTAGCCTACGCCGGGACAGGGGGGAAATCCCTGTGGAGAACACTGAAGCTTTCTTT
j_gene: TRBJ2-1; abundance: NA; d_gene: NA; v_gene: TRBV18; CDR3aa: CASSPGTRVNEQFF; CDR3nt: TGTGCCAGCTCACCCGGGACCCGGGTCAATGAGCAGTTCTTC
j_gene: TRBJ2-5; abundance: NA; d_gene: TRBD2; v_gene: TRBV9; CDR3aa: CASSPRTSEQETQYF; CDR3nt: TGTGCCAGCAGCCCAAGGACTAGCGAGCAAGAGACCCAGTACTTC
j_gene: TRBJ1-5; abundance: NA; d_gene: NA; v_gene: TRBV6-5; CDR3aa: CASSPLNRQPQHF; CDR3nt: TGTGCCAGCAGCCCGCTAAATCGACAGCCCCAGCATTTT
j_gene: TRBJ2-7; abundance: NA; d_gene: NA; v_gene: TRBV5-8; CDR3aa: CASNLNWESYEQYF; CDR3nt: TGTGCCAGCAACCTAAATTGGGAGTCCTACGAGCAGTACTTC
j_gene: TRBJ2-4; abundance: NA; d_gene: TRBD1; v_gene: TRBV19; CDR3aa: CASSLSGTGGLLAKNIQYF; CDR3nt: TGTGCCAGTAGTTTGTCCGGGACAGGAGGACTACTAGCCAAAAACATTCAGTACTTC
j_gene: TRBJ2-3; abundance: NA; d_gene: NA; v_gene: TRBV18; CDR3aa: CASSSLRANTDTQYF; CDR3nt: TGTGCCAGCTCGTCCCTCCGGGCCAACACAGATACGCAGTATTTT
j_gene: TRBJ1-6; abundance: once; d_gene: TRBD1; v_gene: TRBV30; CDR3aa: CAWSVGQGNNSPLHF; CDR3nt: TGTGCCTGGAGTGTAGGACAGGGAAATAATTCACCCCTCCACTTT
j_gene: TRBJ2-1; abundance: NA; d_gene: NA; v_gene: TRBV19; CDR3aa: CASSIPGAFQVLNSYNEQFF; CDR3nt: TGTGCCAGTAGTATCCCGGGGGCCTTTCAGGTCTTAAACTCCTACAATGAGCAGTTCTTC
j_gene: TRBJ2-7; abundance: NA; d_gene: NA; v_gene: TRBV15; CDR3aa: CATSRGFEAGYSYEQYF; CDR3nt: TGTGCCACCAGCAGAGGATTTGAGGCAGGGTACTCCTACGAGCAGTACTTC
j_gene: TRBJ2-6; abundance: NA; d_gene: NA; v_gene: TRBV6-5; CDR3aa: CASSLGVAGANVLTF; CDR3nt: TGTGCCAGCAGTTTAGGGGTGGCTGGGGCCAACGTCCTGACTTTC
j_gene: TRBJ2-2; abundance: NA; d_gene: NA; v_gene: TRBV5-4; CDR3aa: CASSWVIDTGELFF; CDR3nt: TGTGCCAGCAGCTGGGTCATAGACACCGGGGAGCTGTTTTTT
j_gene: TRBJ1-5; abundance: once; d_gene: NA; v_gene: TRBV28; CDR3aa: CASSGFSGENQPQHF; CDR3nt: TGTGCCAGCAGCGGATTTTCGGGGGAAAATCAGCCCCAGCATTTT
j_gene: TRBJ2-5; abundance: NA; d_gene: NA; v_gene: TRBV6-1; CDR3aa: CASSESSSTQETQYF; CDR3nt: TGTGCCAGCAGTGAGTCTAGCTCTACCCAAGAGACCCAGTACTTC
j_gene: TRBJ1-1; abundance: NA; d_gene: NA; v_gene: TRBV6-5; CDR3aa: CASSYPDRGLNTEAFF; CDR3nt: TGTGCCAGCAGTTACCCAGATAGGGGCTTGAACACTGAAGCTTTCTTT
j_gene: TRBJ1-2; abundance: NA; d_gene: NA; v_gene: TRBV2; CDR3aa: CASINGVEVYGYTF; CDR3nt: TGTGCCAGCATCAACGGGGTGGAAGTCTATGGCTACACCTTC
j_gene: TRBJ2-7; abundance: few; d_gene: NA; v_gene: TRBV6-5; CDR3aa: CASSRGLYEQYF; CDR3nt: TGTGCCAGCAGTCGCGGCCTCTACGAGCAGTACTTC
j_gene: TRBJ1-4; abundance: NA; d_gene: NA; v_gene: TRBV9; CDR3aa: CASSSGTAGSREKLFF; CDR3nt: TGTGCCAGCAGCTCCGGGACTGCGGGTTCTCGCGAAAAACTGTTTTTT
j_gene: TRBJ2-7; abundance: NA; d_gene: TRBD2; v_gene: TRBV14; CDR3aa: CASSQGYRSGRYEQYF; CDR3nt: TGTGCCAGCAGCCAAGGGTATCGATCCGGGAGGTACGAGCAGTACTTC
j_gene: TRBJ2-6; abundance: NA; d_gene: TRBD1; v_gene: TRBV18; CDR3aa: CASSLGQGASGANVLTF; CDR3nt: TGTGCCAGCTCACTCGGACAGGGGGCCTCTGGGGCCAACGTCCTGACTTTC
j_gene: TRBJ2-1; abundance: NA; d_gene: NA; v_gene: TRBV6-5; CDR3aa: CASRMGLSNEQFF; CDR3nt: TGTGCCAGCAGAATGGGACTGTCCAATGAGCAGTTCTTC
j_gene: TRBJ2-2; abundance: NA; d_gene: NA; v_gene: TRBV18; CDR3aa: CASSPPDGAGPTGELFF; CDR3nt: TGTGCCAGCTCACCACCAGACGGGGCAGGGCCCACCGGGGAGCTGTTTTTT
j_gene: TRBJ2-4; abundance: NA; d_gene: NA; v_gene: TRBV7-3; CDR3aa: CASSLEWVSGAKNIQYF; CDR3nt: TGTGCCAGCAGCTTAGAATGGGTAAGTGGCGCCAAAAACATTCAGTACTTC
j_gene: TRBJ2-1; abundance: once; d_gene: NA; v_gene: TRBV5-1; CDR3aa: CASSLAGILVVDEQFF; CDR3nt: TGCGCCAGCAGCTTGGCCGGGATCCTCGTCGTCGATGAGCAGTTCTTC
j_gene: TRBJ2-2; abundance: NA; d_gene: TRBD1; v_gene: TRBV27; CDR3aa: CASSYRGSPGELFF; CDR3nt: TGTGCCAGCAGTTACAGGGGTAGTCCGGGGGAGCTGTTTTTT
j_gene: TRBJ2-7; abundance: NA; d_gene: TRBD1; v_gene: TRBV5-1; CDR3aa: CASSTGTGRAEQYF; CDR3nt: TGCGCCAGCAGCACCGGGACAGGGAGGGCCGAGCAGTACTTC
j_gene: TRBJ1-4; abundance: NA; d_gene: NA; v_gene: TRBV19; CDR3aa: CASSTPRGGDEKLFF; CDR3nt: TGTGCCAGTAGTACCCCCCGGGGAGGAGATGAAAAACTGTTTTTT
j_gene: TRBJ1-4; abundance: NA; d_gene: NA; v_gene: TRBV6-6; CDR3aa: CASSPTLNEKLFF; CDR3nt: TGTGCCAGCAGTCCCACCCTTAATGAAAAACTGTTTTTT
j_gene: TRBJ2-4; abundance: NA; d_gene: TRBD1; v_gene: TRBV3-1/TRBV3-2; CDR3aa: CASSHDPGTGSFSKNIQYF; CDR3nt: TGTGCCAGCAGCCACGATCCCGGGACAGGGTCTTTCTCCAAAAACATTCAGTACTTC